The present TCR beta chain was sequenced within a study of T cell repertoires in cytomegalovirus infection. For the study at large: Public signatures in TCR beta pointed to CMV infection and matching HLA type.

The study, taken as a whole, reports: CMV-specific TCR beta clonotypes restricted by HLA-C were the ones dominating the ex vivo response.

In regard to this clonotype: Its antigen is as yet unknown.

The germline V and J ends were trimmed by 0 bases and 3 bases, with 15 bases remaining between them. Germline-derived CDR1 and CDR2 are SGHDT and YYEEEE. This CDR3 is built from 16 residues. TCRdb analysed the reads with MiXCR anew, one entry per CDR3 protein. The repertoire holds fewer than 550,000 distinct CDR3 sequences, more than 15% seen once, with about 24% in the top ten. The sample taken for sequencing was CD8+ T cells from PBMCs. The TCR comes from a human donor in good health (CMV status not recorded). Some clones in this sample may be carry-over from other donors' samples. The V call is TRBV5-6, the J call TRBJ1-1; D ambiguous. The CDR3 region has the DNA TGTGCCAGCAGCTTGGTGAGGGAGGGTGAGCACACTGAAGCTTTCTTT. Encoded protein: CASSLVREGEHTEAFF.